Sequencing of this TCR beta chain was carried out in a study of T cell repertoires and HLA-DP antigens (dated by TCRdb to between 2018 and 2020). For the wider study: Using HeLa cells transduced to present allogeneic HLA-DP, the study set up an in vitro model of CD4+ T cell alloreactivity. One alloantigen differed from self by one peptide-binding groove amino acid, whereas the other differed by ten, modelling structurally similar versus dissimilar alloantigens. The three donors were two male and one female, with ages ranging from the 18-to-29 to the 60-to-69 age band. An average DNA input of approximately 0.2 ug was used for sorted CD137+CD4+ samples, compared with approximately 1.2 ug for pre-culture CD4+ samples.

TCRB CDR3 regions were amplified with the immunoSEQ multiplex PCR using forward primers for 54 TRBV segments and reverse primers for 13 TRBJ segments. For pre-culture CD4+ samples, sequencing was done at deep resolution with a target of 150,000 to 200,000 T cell genomes. Sequencing of the amplicons was done on an Illumina HiSeq System, giving 87 bp reads that spanned the CDR3. The source study handled its data this way. Reads were corrected for PCR and sequencing errors, and CDR3 regions were defined by alignment to IMGT reference sequences. Synthetic template pools were used to estimate template counts and unique rearrangement counts. Clonality was calculated as 1 minus Pielou's evenness. The Daley-Smith estimator was used to estimate richness. Repertoire overlap was measured with Morisita's index. Clones present in cultured samples but not detected in the pre-culture repertoire of the same donor were defined as low-abundance clones. TCRdb took this table from immuneACCESS and kept in-frame rearrangements with V and J called. Such tables lack part of the clones; where checked against another copy, unresolved V genes explain under half of the gap, and the rest is unexplained. That table furnishes V, J and clone size, whereas the DNA furnished D and trimming. This sample holds approximately 100,000 clones; approximately 86% were observed only once. The ten largest clones represent 1.7% of the sample.

V gives up 4 bases and J gives up 4 bases, and the segment between their germline ends measures 10 bases. Including the terminal cysteine and phenylalanine, the CDR3 comprises 14 residues. This entry keeps only the CDR3 DNA: 42 bases, framed from base 1. CDR1 and CDR2 are drawn from the germline V gene: SGHTA, FQGNSA. Magnetic bead negative selection was used to isolate untouched CD4+ T cells from Ficoll-separated PBMC, with purity averaging about 98%. Using magnetic beads, untouched CD4+ T cells were isolated from Ficoll-separated PBMC at roughly 98% purity, with only negligible CD8+ contamination. Peripheral blood mononuclear cells came from the buffy coats of a few healthy blood donors. Each of the three donors was CMV seronegative. The DNeasy Blood & Tissue Kit was used to extract genomic DNA. Genomic DNA from sorted CD137+CD4+ cells and from pre-culture CD4+ baseline samples of each subject was subjected to TCRB sequencing.

Comment on this clone: Which antigen it targets is not known. Base qualities are not provided; no much larger clone lies one nucleotide away.

Study-wide conclusions, independent of this receptor: Average cumulative frequency of clones undetected before culture was around 36% against one allele and 50% to 65% against the other. The study was limited by having only a few donors, by relying on a non-physiological HeLa antigen-presenting system, and by using total CD4+ responder cells. Separate analysis of naive and memory CD4+ repertoires was not performed. Similar clonality (roughly 0.4) was observed for sorted CD137+ cells against both alloantigens, and this clonality was much higher than that observed in pre-culture samples (approximately 0.041).

This TCR came from a man aged 45-65 years in good health and CMV-seronegative. The V gene is TRBV7-2 and the J gene is TRBJ2-2, and the D gene may be TRBD1, 5 bases matching. Sequencing used CD4+ T cells from PBMCs. The nucleotide sequence reads TGTGCCAGCAGCTGGTCAGGGTCCACCGGGGAGCTGTTTTTT. Translated, this gives CASSWSGSTGELFF. The variable domain in full, with residues beyond the CDR3 obtained from the reference TRBV7-2 and TRBJ2-2 genes, is GAGVSQSPSNKVTEKGKDVELRCDPISGHTALYWYRQSLGQGLEFLIYFQGNSAPDKSGLPSDRFSAERTGGSVSTLTIQRTQQEDSAVYLCASSWSGSTGELFFGEGSRLTVL.